This T cell receptor (beta chain) is from a study of T cells in Graves' hyperthyroidism and ophthalmopathy. Study findings and constraints: In blood, most of the thyroid clonotypes expanded above 0.001 were also present. Classification by a 13 V-J model distinguished ophthalmopathy from stable hyperthyroidism.

The J segment lost 1 base and the V segment lost 1 base, leaving 17 bases of the junction unmatched. Looked up from germline, CDR1 is LNHDA and CDR2 is SQIVND (reference sequence). The CDR3 totals 21 residues. RNA transcripts provided the source from which TCR beta CDR3 regions were amplified. HTBI primers were employed in a first-round RT-PCR of the TCR CDR3. One entry per CDR3 protein, called by TCRdb with MiXCR from the multiplex PCR reads. The sample lists hundreds of thousands of distinct CDR3 sequences, around a fifth occurring once. To note about this clonotype: Its antigen is currently unknown.

PBMCs came from 10 ml fresh peripheral blood. This chain uses TRBV19 with TRBJ2-7, with TRBD2 matching over 12 bases. Sequencing was carried out using blood. The sequence was collected from a woman in her 70s with Graves' ophthalmopathy. The CDR3, as DNA: TGTGCCAGTAGTATAGTTGCAAGAACAAGCAGGACTAGCGGGATTTCCTACGAGCAGTACTTC. It codes for CASSIVARTSRTSGISYEQYF.